These 2 T cell receptor beta chains were all obtained from the same sample, sequenced in a study of T cell responses to AZD1222 COVID-19 vaccine. Using immunoSEQ multiplex PCR, the repertoire was profiled, and TCRdb retains in-frame clones only, with some absent. The sample lists under 130,000 clones, 80% to 90% seen once, with 44% in the top ten. The material was peripheral blood, obtained 28 days after the second AZD1222 dose. The source of these receptors is an adult who received the AZD1222 COVID-19 vaccine.

This clone was seen a single time. The chain carries TRBV19 and TRBJ1-1; D not resolved. V lost 0 bases, J lost 3 bases, and 14 bases lay in between. CDR3 length: 16 residues. Germline-derived CDR1 and CDR2 are LNHDA and SQIVND (reference sequence). The CDR3 DNA follows: TGTGCCAGTAGTATAGATGCAAGGGAGGCGGACACTGAAGCTTTCTTT. Its protein product is CASSIDAREADTEAFF. The variable domain in full, with the rest retrieved from reference TRBV19 and TRBJ1-1, is DGGITQSPKYLFRKEGQNVTLSCEQNLNHDAMYWYRQDPGQGLRLIYYSQIVNDFQKGDIAEGYSVSREKKESFPLTVTSAQKNPTAFYLCASSIDAREADTEAFFGQGTRLTVV.

The V call is TRBV7-7, the J call TRBJ2-2, with D unclear. This CDR3 is built from 14 residues. Trimming removed 5 bases from V and 3 bases from J, with 10 bases in between. The V gene's germline CDR1 is SSHAT and CDR2 FNYEAQ (reference sequence). This chain's CDR3 is CASSPRRHTGELFF. Here the CDR3 DNA reads TGTGCCAGCAGCCCCCGCAGGCACACCGGGGAGCTGTTTTTT.